This T cell receptor (beta chain) comes out of a study of monozygotic twins with inflammatory bowel disease. Overall study results and limits: Especially with disease activity, IBD patients had fewer clonotypes in common with others than healthy twins did.

The CDR3 length is 14 residues. The germline V gene encodes CDR1 SGDLS and CDR2 YYNGEE. As regards this clonotype: Its antigen is not identified.

Reprocessing the 5' RACE reads, TCRdb reports a single entry for every CDR3 protein and omits DNA. The sample spans around 99,000 distinct CDR3 sequences; the ten largest clones claim around 12%. Blood, roughly 2.6 ml, was drawn per donor. The rearrangement uses TRBV9 and TRBJ2-1; TCRdb reports TRBD1, a call that lacks DNA to check it against. The TCR comes from a human donor with ulcerative colitis or Crohn's disease, or a healthy co-twin of an affected twin (not recorded which). The sample was blood. The CDR3 spells CASSVQGAEDEQFF.